This T cell receptor beta chain is drawn from a study of T-cell reconstitution after alpha-beta-depleted transplantation in children (dated by TCRdb to about 2016). Background for the entire study: Using TCR repertoire profiling, the study followed T-cell immune reconstitution in a quantitative way in children after TCRalphabeta/CD19-depleted allogeneic hematopoietic cell transplantation.

Findings and caveats that apply to the study as a whole: In some patients, high TCRbeta diversity at day 60 was attributed to recipient T cells and intrathymic progenitors that had survived conditioning. The apparently early alphabetaT-cell count recovery about two months after transplant was reportedly dependent on only several hundred rapidly expanded clones derived from non-depleted graft cells. Over the following months the frequencies of hyperexpanded clones went down, and after one year T-cell counts and TCRbeta diversity were mostly credited to newly produced T cells.

The sample's treatment or condition, from its label and the paper: allogeneic hematopoietic cell transplantation with graft depleted of TCRalphabeta T cells and CD19 B cells. Transplant recipients were children who received TCRalphabeta/CD19-depleted allogeneic hematopoietic cell grafts. Comment on this clonotype: The antigen it recognizes is unknown. No base quality information exists; no much larger clone differs at one position.

Libraries were constructed by PCR. The sequencer listed for this sample is Illumina HiSeq 2500. TCR libraries were prepared with molecular barcoding, using unique molecular identifiers to normalize TCRbeta repertoire quantification. TCRdb reanalyzed the raw reads on its own, using fastp at Q25 for trimming and MiXCR for clone calling, and kept in-frame beta chains. When rows share a CDR3 protein, they turn into one entry using the most common DNA and genes. The sample table records some 450,000 distinct CDR3 sequences; roughly 44% of these occur just once. The ten largest clonotypes hold 25% to 30% of the sample. The V and J ends are trimmed by 10 bases and 2 bases, leaving 9 bases between them. The CDR3 runs 11 residues from the cysteine to the phenylalanine. The retained sequence is limited to the CDR3, 33 bases, with the frame set at the first base. From the germline V gene, CDR1 is SGDLS and CDR2 is YYNGEE.

This TCR derives from a girl aged 2-10 years with aplastic anemia, due to receive a stem cell transplant. The starting material was PBMCs, obtained before TCRalphabeta/CD19-depleted stem cell transplant. The chain links TRBV9 with TRBJ2-5, with the D gene not confidently named. The CDR3 protein is CASTPQETQYF. The nucleotide sequence reads as follows: TGTGCCTCGACTCCTCAAGAGACCCAGTACTTC.